The clone carrying this T cell receptor beta chain was seen a single time. The sample is drawn from a study of blood T cell repertoires in COVID-19. Per the study methods: Nucleated cell number was recorded as an estimate derived from reference gene primer amplification. This table comes from immunoSEQ multiplex PCR, and its TCRdb copy is limited to in-frame clones, with some not included. The DNA gave D and trimming, while V, J and clone size come from that table. The profile shows about 140,000 clones, 65% to 85% of them singletons. Patients of the Seattle cohort, enrolled during active infection, were followed longitudinally. Trimming pared 8 bases from V and 0 bases from J, leaving 11 bases between. The CDR3 extends over 13 amino acids. Germline CDR1 is KGHSH and CDR2 is LQKENI.

The sample comprised peripheral blood. This TCR was sampled from a man younger than 40 with COVID-19, enrolled during active disease. The V call is TRBV18, the J call TRBJ2-7; possibly TRBD2 for D (5 bases). As DNA, the CDR3 is TGTGCCAGCACTCGAACTAGCTCCTACGAGCAGTACTTC. This gives the protein CASTRTSSYEQYF.